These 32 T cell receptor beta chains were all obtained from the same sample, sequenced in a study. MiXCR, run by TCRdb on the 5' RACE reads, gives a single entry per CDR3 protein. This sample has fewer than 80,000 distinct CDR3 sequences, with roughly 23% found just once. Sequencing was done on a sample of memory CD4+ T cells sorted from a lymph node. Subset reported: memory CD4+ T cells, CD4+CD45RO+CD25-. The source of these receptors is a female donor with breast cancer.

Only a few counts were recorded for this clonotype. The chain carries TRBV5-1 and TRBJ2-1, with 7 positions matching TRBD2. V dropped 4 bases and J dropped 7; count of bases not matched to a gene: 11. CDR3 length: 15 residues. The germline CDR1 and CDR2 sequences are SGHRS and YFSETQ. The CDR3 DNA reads TGCGCCAGCAGCCTAGCGGACCCCGTACAGAATGAGCAGTTCTTC. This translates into CASSLADPVQNEQFF.

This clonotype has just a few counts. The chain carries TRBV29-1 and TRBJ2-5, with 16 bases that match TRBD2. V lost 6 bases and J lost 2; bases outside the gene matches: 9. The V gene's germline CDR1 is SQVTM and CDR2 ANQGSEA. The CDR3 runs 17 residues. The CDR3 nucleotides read TGCAGCGTCACACTCCCGGGACTAGCGGGAGGGCAAGAGACCCAGTACTTC. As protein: CSVTLPGLAGGQETQYF.

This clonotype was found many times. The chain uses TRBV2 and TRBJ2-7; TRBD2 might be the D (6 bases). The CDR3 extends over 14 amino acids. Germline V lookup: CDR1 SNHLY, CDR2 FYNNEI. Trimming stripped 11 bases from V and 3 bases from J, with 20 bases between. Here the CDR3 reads CAAATGTRNYEQYF. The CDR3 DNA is TGTGCCGCTGCGACCGGGACTCGAAACTACGAGCAGTACTTC.

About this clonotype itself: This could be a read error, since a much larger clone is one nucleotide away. CDR3 protein: CASSQETSLGNEQFF. The CDR3 DNA follows: TGTGCCAGCAGCCAAGAGACTAGCTTGGGGAATGAGCAGTTCTTC. The chain couples TRBV5-4 to TRBJ2-1; 7 bases match TRBD2. CDR3 size: 15 residues. Germline V gives CDR1 SGHNT, CDR2 YYREEE (reference sequence). V trimming: 4 bases; J trimming: 7 bases; junction bases outside the gene matches: 11.

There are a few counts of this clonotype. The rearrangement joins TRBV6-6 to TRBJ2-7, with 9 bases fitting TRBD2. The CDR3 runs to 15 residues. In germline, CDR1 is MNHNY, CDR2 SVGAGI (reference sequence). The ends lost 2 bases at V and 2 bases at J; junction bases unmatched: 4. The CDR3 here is CASSYGTSNTYEQYF. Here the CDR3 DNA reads TGTGCCAGCAGTTACGGGACTAGCAACACCTACGAGCAGTACTTC.

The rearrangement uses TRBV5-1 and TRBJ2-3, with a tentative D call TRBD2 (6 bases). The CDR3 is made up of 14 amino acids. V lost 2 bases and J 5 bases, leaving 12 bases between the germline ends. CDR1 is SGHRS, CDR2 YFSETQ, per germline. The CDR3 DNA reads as TGCGCCAGCAGCTTAGGCGGGAAGGGAGATACGCAGTATTTT. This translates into CASSLGGKGDTQYF.

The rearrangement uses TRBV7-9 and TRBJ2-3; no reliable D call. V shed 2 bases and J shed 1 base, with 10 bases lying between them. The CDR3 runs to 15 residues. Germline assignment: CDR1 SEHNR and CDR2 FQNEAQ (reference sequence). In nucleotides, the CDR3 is TGTGCCAGCAGCTTATCCGGCCCAGGCACAGATACGCAGTATTTT. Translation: CASSLSGPGTDTQYF.

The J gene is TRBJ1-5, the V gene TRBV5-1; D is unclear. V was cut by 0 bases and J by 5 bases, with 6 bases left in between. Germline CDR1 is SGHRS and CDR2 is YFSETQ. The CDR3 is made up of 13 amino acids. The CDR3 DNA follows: TGCGCCAGCAGCTTGGTCGGGGATCAGCCCCAGCATTTT. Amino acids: CASSLVGDQPQHF.

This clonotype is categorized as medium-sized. The CDR3 bases are TGTGCCAGCCAAGGGGGACTAGCGGGGCACGAGCAGTACTTC. This sequence encodes CASQGGLAGHEQYF. V and J are TRBV6-1 and TRBJ2-7; TRBD2 agrees at 13 bases. The length of the CDR3 is 14 residues. Germline V gene sequence: CDR1 MNHNS, CDR2 SASEGT. V dropped 8 bases and J dropped 5; count of bases not matched to a gene: 6.

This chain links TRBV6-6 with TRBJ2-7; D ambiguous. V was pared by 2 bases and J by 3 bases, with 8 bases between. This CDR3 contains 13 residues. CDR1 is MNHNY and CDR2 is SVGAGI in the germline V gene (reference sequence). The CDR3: CASSYLDRYEQYF. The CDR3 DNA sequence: TGTGCCAGCAGTTACCTGGATCGCTACGAGCAGTACTTC.

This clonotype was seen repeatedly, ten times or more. The CDR3 here is CSATGSGGARNSPLHF. The CDR3 bases are TGCAGTGCTACCGGCTCGGGGGGGGCGAGAAATTCACCCCTCCACTTT. V is TRBV20-1 and J is TRBJ1-6; maybe TRBD1 (6 bases). Trimming took off 4 bases at V and 7 bases at J, with 20 bases between the two ends. The CDR3 has 16 amino acids. Per the germline V gene, CDR1 is DFQATT and CDR2 is SNEGSKA (reference sequence).

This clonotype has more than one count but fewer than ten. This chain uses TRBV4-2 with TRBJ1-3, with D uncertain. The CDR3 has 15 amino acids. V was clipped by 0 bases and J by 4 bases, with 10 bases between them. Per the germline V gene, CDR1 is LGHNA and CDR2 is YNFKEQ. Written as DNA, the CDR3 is TGTGCCAGCAGCCAAGACCCCGGCAGAGGAAACACCATATATTTT. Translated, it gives CASSQDPGRGNTIYF.

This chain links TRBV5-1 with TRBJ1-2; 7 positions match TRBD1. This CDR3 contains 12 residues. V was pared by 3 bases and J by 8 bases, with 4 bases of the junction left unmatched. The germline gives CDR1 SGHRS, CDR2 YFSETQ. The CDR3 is CASSSSGGGYTF. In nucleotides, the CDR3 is TGCGCCAGCAGCTCGTCAGGGGGAGGCTACACCTTC. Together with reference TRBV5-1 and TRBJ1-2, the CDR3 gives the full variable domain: KAGVTQTPRYLIKTRGQQVTLSCSPISGHRSVSWYQQTPGQGLQFLFEYFSETQRNKGNFPGRFSGRQFSNSRSEMNVSTLELGDSALYLCASSSSGGGYTFGSGTRLTVV.

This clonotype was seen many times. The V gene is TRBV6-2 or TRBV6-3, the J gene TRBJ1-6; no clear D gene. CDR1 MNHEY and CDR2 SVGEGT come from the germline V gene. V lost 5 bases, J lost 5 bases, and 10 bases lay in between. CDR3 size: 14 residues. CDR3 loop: CASSRTEDNSPLHF. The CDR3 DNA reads TGTGCCAGCAGTAGAACCGAAGATAATTCACCCCTCCACTTT.

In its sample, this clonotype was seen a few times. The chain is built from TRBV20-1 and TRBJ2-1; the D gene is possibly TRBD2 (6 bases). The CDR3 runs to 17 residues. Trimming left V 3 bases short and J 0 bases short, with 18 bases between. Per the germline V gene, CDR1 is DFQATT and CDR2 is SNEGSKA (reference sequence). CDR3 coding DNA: TGCAGTGCTAGGGGAAGTAGCGGCTCCGACTCCTACAATGAGCAGTTCTTC. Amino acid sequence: CSARGSSGSDSYNEQFF.

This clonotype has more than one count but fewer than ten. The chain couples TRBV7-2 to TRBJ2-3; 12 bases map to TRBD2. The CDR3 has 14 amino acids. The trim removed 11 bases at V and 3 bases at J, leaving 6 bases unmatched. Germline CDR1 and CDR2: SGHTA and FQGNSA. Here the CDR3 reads CAGRLAGVTDTQYF. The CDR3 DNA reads TGTGCCGGGAGACTAGCGGGAGTAACAGATACGCAGTATTTT.

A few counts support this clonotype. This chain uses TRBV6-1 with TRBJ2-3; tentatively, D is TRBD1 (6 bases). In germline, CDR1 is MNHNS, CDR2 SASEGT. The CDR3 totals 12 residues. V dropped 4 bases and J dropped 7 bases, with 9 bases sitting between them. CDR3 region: CASSARGYTQYF. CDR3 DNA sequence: TGTGCCAGCAGTGCCAGGGGCTATACGCAGTATTTT.

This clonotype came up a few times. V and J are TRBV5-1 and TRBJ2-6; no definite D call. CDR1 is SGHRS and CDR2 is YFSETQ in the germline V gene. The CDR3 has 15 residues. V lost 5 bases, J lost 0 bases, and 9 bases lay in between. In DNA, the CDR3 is TGCGCCAGCAGACCTGTTCTCTCTGGGGCCAACGTCCTGACTTTC. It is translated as CASRPVLSGANVLTF.

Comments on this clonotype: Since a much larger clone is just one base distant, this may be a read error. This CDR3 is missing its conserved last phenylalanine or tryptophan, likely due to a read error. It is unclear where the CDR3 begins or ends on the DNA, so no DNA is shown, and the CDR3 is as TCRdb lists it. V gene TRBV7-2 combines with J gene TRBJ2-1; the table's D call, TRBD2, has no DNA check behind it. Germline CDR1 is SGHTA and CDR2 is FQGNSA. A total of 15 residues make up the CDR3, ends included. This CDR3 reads CASSPATSSTLSEFL.

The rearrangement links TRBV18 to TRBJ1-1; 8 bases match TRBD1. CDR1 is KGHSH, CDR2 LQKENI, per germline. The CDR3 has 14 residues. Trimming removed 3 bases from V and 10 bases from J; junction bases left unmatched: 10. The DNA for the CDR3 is TGTGCCAGCTCACCTCCGGGACAGGAAAAACGAGCTTTCTTT. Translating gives CASSPPGQEKRAFF. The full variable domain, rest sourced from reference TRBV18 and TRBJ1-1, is NAGVMQNPRHLVRRRGQEARLRCSPMKGHSHVYWYRQLPEEGLKFMVYLQKENIIDESGMPKERFSAEFPKEGPSILRIQQVVRGDSAAYFCASSPPGQEKRAFFGQGTRLTVV.

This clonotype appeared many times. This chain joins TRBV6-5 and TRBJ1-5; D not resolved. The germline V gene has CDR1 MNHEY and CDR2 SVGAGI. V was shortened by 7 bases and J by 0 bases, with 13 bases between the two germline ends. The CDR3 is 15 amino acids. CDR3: CASKDRVNSNQPQHF. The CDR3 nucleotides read TGTGCCAGCAAGGATCGGGTTAATAGCAATCAGCCCCAGCATTTT.

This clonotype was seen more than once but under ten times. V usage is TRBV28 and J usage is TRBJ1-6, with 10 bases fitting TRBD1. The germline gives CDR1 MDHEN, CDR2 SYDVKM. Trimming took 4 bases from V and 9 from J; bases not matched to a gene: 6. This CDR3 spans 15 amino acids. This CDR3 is CASSYPGTGVSPLHF. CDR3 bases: TGTGCCAGCAGTTATCCCGGGACAGGGGTTTCACCCCTCCACTTT.

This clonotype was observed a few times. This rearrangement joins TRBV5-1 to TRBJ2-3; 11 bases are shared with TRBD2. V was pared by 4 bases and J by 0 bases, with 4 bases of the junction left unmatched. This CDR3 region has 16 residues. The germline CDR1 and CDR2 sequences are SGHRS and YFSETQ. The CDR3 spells CASSQTSGGSTDTQYF. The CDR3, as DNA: TGCGCCAGCAGCCAAACTAGCGGGGGAAGCACAGATACGCAGTATTTT.

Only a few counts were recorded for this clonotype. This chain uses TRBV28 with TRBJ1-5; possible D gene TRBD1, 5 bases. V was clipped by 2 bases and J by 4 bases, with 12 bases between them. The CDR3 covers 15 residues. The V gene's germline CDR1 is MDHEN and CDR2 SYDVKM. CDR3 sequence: CASSLAQGGNQPQHF. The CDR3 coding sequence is TGTGCCAGCAGTTTAGCCCAGGGAGGAAATCAGCCCCAGCATTTT.

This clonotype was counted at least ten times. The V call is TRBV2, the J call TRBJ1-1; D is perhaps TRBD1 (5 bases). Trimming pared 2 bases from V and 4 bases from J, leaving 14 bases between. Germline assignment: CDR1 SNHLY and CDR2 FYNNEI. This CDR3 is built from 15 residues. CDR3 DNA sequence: TGTGCCAGCAGTGAAATGGGCCAGGGTGGCACTGAAGCTTTCTTT. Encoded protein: CASSEMGQGGTEAFF.

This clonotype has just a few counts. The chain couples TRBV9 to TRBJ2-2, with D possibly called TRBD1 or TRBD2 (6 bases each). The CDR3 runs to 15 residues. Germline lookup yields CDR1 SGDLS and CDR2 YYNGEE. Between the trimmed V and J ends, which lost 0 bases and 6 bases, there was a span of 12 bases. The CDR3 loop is CASSVAGAGSGELFF. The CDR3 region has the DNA TGTGCCAGCAGCGTAGCGGGGGCTGGATCCGGGGAGCTGTTTTTT.

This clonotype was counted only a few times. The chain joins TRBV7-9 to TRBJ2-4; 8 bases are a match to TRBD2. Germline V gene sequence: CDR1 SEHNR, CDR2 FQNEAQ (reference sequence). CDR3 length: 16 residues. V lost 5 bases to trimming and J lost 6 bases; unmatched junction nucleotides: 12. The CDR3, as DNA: TGTGCCAGCAGCCCGTGGACTAGCAGTATCGGAAACATTCAGTACTTC. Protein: CASSPWTSSIGNIQYF.

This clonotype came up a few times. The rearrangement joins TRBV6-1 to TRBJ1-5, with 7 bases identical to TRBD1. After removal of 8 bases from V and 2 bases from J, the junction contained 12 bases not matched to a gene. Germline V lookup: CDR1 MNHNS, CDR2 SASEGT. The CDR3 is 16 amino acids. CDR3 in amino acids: CASAGGAFSGNQPQHF. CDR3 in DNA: TGTGCCAGCGCAGGGGGGGCATTTTCGGGCAATCAGCCCCAGCATTTT.

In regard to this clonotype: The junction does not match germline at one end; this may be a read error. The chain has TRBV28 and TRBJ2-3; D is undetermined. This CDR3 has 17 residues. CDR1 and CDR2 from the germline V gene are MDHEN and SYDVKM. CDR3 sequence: CACSLSYTRASTDTQYF. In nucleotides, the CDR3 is TGTGCCTGCAGTTTATCCTATACCCGGGCAAGCACAGATACGCAGTATTTT.

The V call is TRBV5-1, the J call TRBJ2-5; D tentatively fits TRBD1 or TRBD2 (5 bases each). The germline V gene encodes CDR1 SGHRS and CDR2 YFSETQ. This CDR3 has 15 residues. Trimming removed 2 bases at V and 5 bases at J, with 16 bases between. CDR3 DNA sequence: TGCGCCAGCAGCTTCACCGGGACGGTCCGGGAGACCCAGTACTTC. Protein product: CASSFTGTVRETQYF. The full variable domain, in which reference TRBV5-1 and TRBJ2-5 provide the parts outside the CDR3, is KAGVTQTPRYLIKTRGQQVTLSCSPISGHRSVSWYQQTPGQGLQFLFEYFSETQRNKGNFPGRFSGRQFSNSRSEMNVSTLELGDSALYLCASSFTGTVRETQYFGPGTRLLVL.

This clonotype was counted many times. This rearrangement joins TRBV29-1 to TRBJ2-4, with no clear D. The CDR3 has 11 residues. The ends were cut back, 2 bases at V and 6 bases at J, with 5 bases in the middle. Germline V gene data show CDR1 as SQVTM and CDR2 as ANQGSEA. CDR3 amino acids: CSVEYGNIQYF. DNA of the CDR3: TGCAGCGTTGAATACGGAAACATTCAGTACTTC.

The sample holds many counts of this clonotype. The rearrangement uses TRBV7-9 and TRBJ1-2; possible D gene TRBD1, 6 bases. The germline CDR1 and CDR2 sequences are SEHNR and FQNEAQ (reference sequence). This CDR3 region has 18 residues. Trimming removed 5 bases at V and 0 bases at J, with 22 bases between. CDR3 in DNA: TGTGCCAGCAGCCGACCGGCAGTTGGGACACAAGCTAACTATGGCTACACCTTC. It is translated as CASSRPAVGTQANYGYTF.